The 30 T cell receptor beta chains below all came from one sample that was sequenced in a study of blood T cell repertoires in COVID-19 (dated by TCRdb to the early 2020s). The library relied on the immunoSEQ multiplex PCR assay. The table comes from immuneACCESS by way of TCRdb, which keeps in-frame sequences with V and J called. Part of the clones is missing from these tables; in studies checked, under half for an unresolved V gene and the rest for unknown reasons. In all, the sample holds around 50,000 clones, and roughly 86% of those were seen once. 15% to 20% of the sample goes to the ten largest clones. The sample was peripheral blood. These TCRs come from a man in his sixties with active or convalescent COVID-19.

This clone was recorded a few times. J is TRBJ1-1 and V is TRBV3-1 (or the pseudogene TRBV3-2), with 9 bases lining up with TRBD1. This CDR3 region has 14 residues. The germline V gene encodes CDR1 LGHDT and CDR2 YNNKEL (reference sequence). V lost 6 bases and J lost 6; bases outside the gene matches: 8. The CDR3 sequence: CASRPGQGLPEAFF. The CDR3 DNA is TGTGCCAGCAGGCCGGGACAGGGCCTCCCTGAAGCTTTCTTT.

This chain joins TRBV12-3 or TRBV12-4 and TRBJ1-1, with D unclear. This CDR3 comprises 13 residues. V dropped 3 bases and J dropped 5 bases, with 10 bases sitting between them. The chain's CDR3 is CASSFQGGTEAFF. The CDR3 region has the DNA TGTGCCAGCAGTTTTCAAGGAGGAACTGAAGCTTTCTTT.

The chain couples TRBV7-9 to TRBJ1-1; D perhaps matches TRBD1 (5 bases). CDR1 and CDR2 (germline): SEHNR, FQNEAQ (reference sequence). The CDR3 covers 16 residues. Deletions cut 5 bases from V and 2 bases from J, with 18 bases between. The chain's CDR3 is CASSSGGAGGNTEAFF. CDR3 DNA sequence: TGTGCCAGCAGCAGCGGCGGGGCCGGGGGTAACACTGAAGCTTTCTTT.

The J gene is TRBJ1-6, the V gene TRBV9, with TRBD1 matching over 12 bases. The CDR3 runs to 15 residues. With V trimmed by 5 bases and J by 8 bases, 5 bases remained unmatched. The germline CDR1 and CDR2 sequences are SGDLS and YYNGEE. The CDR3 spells CASSGTGGAYSPLHF. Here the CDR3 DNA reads TGTGCCAGCAGTGGGACAGGGGGCGCTTATTCACCCCTCCACTTT. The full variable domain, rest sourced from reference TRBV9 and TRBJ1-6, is DSGVTQTPKHLITATGQRVTLRCSPRSGDLSVYWYQQSLDQGLQFLIQYYNGEERAKGNILERFSAQQFPDLHSELNLSSLELGDSALYFCASSGTGGAYSPLHFGNGTRLTVT.

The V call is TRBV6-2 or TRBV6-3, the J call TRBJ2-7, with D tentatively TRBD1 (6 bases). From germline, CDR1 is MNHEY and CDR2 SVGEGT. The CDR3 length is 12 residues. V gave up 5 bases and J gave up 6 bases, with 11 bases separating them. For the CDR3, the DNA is TGTGCCAGCAGTCCGTCAGGGGTCGAGCAGTACTTC. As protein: CASSPSGVEQYF.

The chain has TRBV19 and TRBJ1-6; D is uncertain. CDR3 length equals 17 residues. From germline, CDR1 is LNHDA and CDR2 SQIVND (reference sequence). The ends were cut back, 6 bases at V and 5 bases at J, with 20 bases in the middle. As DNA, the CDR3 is TGTGCCAGTAGCCTGTCTGCGAGTTATCGGGATAATTCACCCCTCCACTTT. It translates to CASSLSASYRDNSPLHF.

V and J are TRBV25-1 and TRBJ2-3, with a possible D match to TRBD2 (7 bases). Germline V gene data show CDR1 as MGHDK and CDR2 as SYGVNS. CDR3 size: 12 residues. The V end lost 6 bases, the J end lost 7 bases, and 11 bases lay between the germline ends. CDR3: CASRGGAYTQYF. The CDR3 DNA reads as TGTGCCAGCAGAGGGGGGGCCTATACGCAGTATTTT.

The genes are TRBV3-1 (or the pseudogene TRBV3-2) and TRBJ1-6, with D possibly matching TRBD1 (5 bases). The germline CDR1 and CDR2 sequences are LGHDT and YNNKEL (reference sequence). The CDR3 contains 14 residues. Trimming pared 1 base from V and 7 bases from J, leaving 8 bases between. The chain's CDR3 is CASSQGGGNSPLHF. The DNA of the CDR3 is TGTGCCAGCAGCCAAGGCGGGGGAAATTCACCCCTCCACTTT.

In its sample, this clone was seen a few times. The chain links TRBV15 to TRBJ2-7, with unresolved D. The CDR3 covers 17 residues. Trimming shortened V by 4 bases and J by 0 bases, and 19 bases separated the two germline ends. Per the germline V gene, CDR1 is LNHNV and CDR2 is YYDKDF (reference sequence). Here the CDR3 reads CATSNIILADSSYEQYF. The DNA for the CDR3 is TGTGCCACCAGCAATATAATCCTTGCGGATAGCTCCTACGAGCAGTACTTC. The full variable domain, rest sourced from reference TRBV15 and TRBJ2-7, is DAMVIQNPRYQVTQFGKPVTLSCSQTLNHNVMYWYQQKSSQAPKLLFHYYDKDFNNEADTPDNFQSRRPNTSFCFLDIRSPGLGDTAMYLCATSNIILADSSYEQYFGPGTRLTVT.

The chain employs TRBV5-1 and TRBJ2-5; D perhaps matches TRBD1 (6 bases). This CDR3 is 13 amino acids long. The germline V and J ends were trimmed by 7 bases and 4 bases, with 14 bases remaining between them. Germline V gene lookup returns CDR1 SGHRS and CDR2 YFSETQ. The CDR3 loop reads CASRTGDTETQYF. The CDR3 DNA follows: TGCGCCAGCCGGACTGGGGACACAGAGACCCAGTACTTC.

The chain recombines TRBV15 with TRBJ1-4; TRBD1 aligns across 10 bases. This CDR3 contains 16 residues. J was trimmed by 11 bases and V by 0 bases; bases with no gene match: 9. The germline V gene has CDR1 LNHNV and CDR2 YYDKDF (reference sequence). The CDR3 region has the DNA TGTGCCACCAGCAGAGAGTCACGACAGGGGGCGGGCAAACTGTTTTTT. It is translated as CATSRESRQGAGKLFF.

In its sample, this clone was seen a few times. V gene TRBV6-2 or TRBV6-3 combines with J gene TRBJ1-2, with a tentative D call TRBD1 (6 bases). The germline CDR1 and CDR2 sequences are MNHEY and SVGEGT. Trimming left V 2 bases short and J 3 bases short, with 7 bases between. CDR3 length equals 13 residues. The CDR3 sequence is CASSYEGDYGYTF. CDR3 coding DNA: TGTGCCAGCAGTTACGAGGGGGACTATGGCTACACCTTC.

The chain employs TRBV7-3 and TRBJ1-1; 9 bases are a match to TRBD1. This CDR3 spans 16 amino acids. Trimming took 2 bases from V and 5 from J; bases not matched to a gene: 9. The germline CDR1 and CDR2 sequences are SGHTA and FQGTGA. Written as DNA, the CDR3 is TGTGCCAGCAGCTTAGAAGGGGACAGGGCTAGGACTGAAGCTTTCTTT. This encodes CASSLEGDRARTEAFF.

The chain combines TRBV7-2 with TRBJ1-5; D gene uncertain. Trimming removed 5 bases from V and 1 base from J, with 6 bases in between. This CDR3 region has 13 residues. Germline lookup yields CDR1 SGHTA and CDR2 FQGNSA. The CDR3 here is CASSLQSNQPQHF. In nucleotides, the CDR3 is TGTGCCAGCAGCCTACAGAGCAATCAGCCCCAGCATTTT.

In DNA form, the CDR3 reads TGCGCCAGCAGTAACCGACAGTTAGGGGGAGAGACCCAGTACTTC. Protein sequence: CASSNRQLGGETQYF. V usage is TRBV5-1 and J usage is TRBJ2-5; the D gene is possibly TRBD1 (6 bases). Trimming took off 5 bases at V and 4 bases at J, with 18 bases between the two ends. The CDR3 length is 15 residues. CDR1 is SGHRS and CDR2 is YFSETQ in the germline V gene.

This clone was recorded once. The CDR3 loop is CASSRTGSTDTQYF. The CDR3 bases are TGTGCCAGCAGCAGGACAGGGAGCACAGATACGCAGTATTTT. V and J are TRBV7-3 and TRBJ2-3, with 8 bases identical to TRBD1. This CDR3 spans 14 amino acids. Germline assignment: CDR1 SGHTA and CDR2 FQGTGA. J gave up 0 bases and V 5 bases, and 1 base lay outside the gene matches.

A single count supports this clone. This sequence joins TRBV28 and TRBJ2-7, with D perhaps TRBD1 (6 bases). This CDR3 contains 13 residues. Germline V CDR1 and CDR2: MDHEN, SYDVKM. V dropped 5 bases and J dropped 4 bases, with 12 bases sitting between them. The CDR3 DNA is TGTGCCAGCAGTACCCCGGACAGATACGAGCAGTACTTC. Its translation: CASSTPDRYEQYF. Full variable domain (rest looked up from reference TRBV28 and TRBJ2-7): DVKVTQSSRYLVKRTGEKVFLECVQDMDHENMFWYRQDPGLGLRLIYFSYDVKMKEKGDIPEGYSVSREKKERFSLILESASTNQTSMYLCASSTPDRYEQYFGPGTRLTVT.

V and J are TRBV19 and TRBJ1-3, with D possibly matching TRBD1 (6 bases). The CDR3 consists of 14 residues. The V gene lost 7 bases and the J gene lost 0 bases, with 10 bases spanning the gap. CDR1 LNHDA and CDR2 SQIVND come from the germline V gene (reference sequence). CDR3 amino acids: CASNRQVSGNTIYF. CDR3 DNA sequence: TGTGCCAGTAACCGACAGGTCTCTGGAAACACCATATATTTT.

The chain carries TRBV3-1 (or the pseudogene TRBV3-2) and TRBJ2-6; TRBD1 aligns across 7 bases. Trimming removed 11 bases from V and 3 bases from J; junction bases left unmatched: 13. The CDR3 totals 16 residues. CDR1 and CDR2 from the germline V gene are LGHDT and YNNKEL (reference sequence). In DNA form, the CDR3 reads TGTGCCGCATCGTTGAGGGGGCGAGTTGGGGCCAACGTCCTGACTTTC. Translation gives CAASLRGRVGANVLTF.

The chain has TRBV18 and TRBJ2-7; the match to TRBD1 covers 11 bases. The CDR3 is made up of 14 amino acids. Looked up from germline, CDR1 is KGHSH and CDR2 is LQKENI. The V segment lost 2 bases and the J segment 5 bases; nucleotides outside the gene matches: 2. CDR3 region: CASSPGQGADEQYF. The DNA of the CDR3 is TGTGCCAGCTCACCAGGACAGGGGGCTGACGAGCAGTACTTC.

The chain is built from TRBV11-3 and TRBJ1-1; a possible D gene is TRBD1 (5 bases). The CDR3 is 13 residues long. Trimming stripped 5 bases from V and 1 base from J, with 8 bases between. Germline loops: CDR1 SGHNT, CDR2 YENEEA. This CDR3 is CASSTTGNTEAFF. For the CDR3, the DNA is TGTGCCAGCAGCACTACAGGGAACACTGAAGCTTTCTTT.

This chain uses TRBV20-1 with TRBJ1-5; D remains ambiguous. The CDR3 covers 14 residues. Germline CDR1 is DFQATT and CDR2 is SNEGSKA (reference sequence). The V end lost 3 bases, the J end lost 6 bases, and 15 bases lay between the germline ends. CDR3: CSASREDLGQPQHF. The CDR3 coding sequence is TGCAGTGCTAGTCGGGAGGACCTTGGTCAGCCCCAGCATTTT.

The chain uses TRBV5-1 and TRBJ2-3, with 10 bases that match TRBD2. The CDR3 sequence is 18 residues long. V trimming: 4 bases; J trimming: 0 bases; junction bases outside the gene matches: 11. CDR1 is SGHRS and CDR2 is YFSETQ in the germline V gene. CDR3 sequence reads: CASSPTLAGVYSTDTQYF. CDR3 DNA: TGCGCCAGCAGCCCGACGCTAGCGGGGGTTTATAGCACAGATACGCAGTATTTT.

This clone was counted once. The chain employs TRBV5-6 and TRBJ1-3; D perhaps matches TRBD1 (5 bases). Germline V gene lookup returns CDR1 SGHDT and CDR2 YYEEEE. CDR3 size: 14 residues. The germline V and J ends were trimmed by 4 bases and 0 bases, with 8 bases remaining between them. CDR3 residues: CASSRTHSGNTIYF. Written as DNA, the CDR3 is TGTGCCAGCAGCAGGACACACTCTGGAAACACCATATATTTT.

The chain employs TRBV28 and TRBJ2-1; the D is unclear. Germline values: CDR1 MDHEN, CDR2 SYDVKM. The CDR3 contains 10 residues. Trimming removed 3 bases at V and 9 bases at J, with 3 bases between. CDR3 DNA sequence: TGTGCCAGCAGTTTTATTGAGCAGTTCTTC. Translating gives CASSFIEQFF.

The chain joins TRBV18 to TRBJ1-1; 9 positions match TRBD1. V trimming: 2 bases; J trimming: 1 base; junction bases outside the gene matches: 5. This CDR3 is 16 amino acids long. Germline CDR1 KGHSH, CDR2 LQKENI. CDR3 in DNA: TGTGCCAGCTCACCAAACAGGGGGCTGGCGAACACTGAAGCTTTCTTT. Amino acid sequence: CASSPNRGLANTEAFF.

CDR3 loop: CAWKDRGIPTDTQYF. The CDR3 bases are TGTGCCTGGAAGGACAGGGGGATTCCCACAGATACGCAGTATTTT. The chain employs TRBV30 and TRBJ2-3; 10 bases align to TRBD1. Germline CDR1 is GTSNPN and CDR2 is SVGIG (reference sequence). Trimming removed 4 bases from V and 2 bases from J; junction bases left unmatched: 6. The CDR3 runs to 15 residues. Looking up the rest from reference TRBV30 and TRBJ2-3 gives the full variable domain: SQTIHQWPATLVQPVGSPLSLECTVEGTSNPNLYWYRQAAGRGLQLLFYSVGIGQISSEVPQNLSASRPQDRQFILSSKKLLLSDSGFYLCAWKDRGIPTDTQYFGPGTRLTVL.

In nucleotides, the CDR3 is TGTGCCAGCAGTGCAGGGTTTACGGCTGAAGCTTTCTTT. Its translation: CASSAGFTAEAFF. The chain carries TRBV5-6 and TRBJ1-1; a possible D gene is TRBD1 (5 bases). CDR3 length: 13 amino acids. Trimming cost V 5 bases and J 6 bases, with 14 bases left between them. The germline V gene encodes CDR1 SGHDT and CDR2 YYEEEE.

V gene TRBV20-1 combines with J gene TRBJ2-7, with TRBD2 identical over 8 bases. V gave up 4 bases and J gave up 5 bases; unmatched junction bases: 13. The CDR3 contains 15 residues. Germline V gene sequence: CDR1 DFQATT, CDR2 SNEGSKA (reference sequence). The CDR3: CSAIETSGRGDEQYF. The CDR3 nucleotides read TGCAGTGCTATTGAAACTAGCGGTCGGGGCGACGAGCAGTACTTC.

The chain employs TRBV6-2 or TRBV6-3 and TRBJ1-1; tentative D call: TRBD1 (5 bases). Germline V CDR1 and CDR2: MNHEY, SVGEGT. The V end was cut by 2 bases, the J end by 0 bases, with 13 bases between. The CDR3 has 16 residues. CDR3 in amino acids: CASSYNRGSLNTEAFF. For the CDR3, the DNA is TGTGCCAGCAGTTACAACCGGGGGTCGCTGAACACTGAAGCTTTCTTT.